These 16 T cell receptor beta chains share one sample of origin, sequenced in a study of tumor-infiltrating lymphocytes in primary liver carcinoma. Germline DNA was also extracted, and blood RNA derived from unsorted whole blood. The input was 450 to 500 ng total RNA; TCR beta cDNA was made from it with a constant-region primer. Three nested multiplex PCR rounds of slightly modified ARM-PCR generated TCR beta libraries. Each of the first two PCR rounds ran roughly 9 cycles with TRBV1-TRBV30 forward and C-beta reverse primers. Using its own MiXCR run on the multiplex PCR reads, TCRdb lists one record per CDR3 protein. The sample has over 250,000 distinct CDR3 sequences, almost 60% seen once. Sequencing was carried out using peripheral blood. The receptors come from a woman in her 30s with primary liver carcinoma and hepatitis B virus infection.

J is TRBJ1-6 and V is TRBV30, with D perhaps matching TRBD1 (6 bases). V lost 7 bases, J lost 7 bases, and 23 bases lay in between. The V gene's germline CDR1 is GTSNPN and CDR2 SVGIG (reference sequence). The CDR3 spans 16 residues. The CDR3 DNA is TGTGCCTCCTTAGATATACACAGGGCTGGGAATTCACCCCTCCACTTT. Translation gives CASLDIHRAGNSPLHF.

This clonotype came up many times. The rearrangement links TRBV29-1 to TRBJ2-3; 11 bases fit TRBD2. The trim removed 6 bases at V and 5 bases at J, leaving 7 bases unmatched. Germline V lookup: CDR1 SQVTM, CDR2 ANQGSEA. The length of the CDR3 is 14 residues. The CDR3: CSVDHGTSGDTQYF. As DNA, the CDR3 is TGCAGCGTCGACCACGGGACTAGCGGAGATACGCAGTATTTT.

On this clonotype itself: A much more abundant neighbour one base away suggests this may be a read error. This chain connects TRBV29-1 to TRBJ2-3; 12 bases match TRBD2. The CDR3 consists of 18 residues. V lost 1 base and J lost 0; bases outside the gene matches: 8. Germline loops: CDR1 SQVTM, CDR2 ANQGSEA. CDR3 protein: CSVEALRLAGGSTDTQYF. CDR3 nucleotide sequence: TGCAGCGTTGAAGCTTTGAGGCTAGCGGGAGGGAGCACAGATACGCAGTATTTT.

There are many counts of this clonotype. V is TRBV11-2 and J is TRBJ2-5; D uncertain. Trimming stripped 5 bases from V and 4 bases from J, with 14 bases between. This CDR3 comprises 14 residues. CDR1 is SGHAT and CDR2 is FQNNGV in the germline V gene. The CDR3 DNA reads as TGTGCCAGCAGCCCGCCAGGCGTTCGAGAGACCCAGTACTTC. Encoded protein: CASSPPGVRETQYF.

At least ten counts were recorded for this clonotype. V is TRBV29-1 and J is TRBJ1-2; a weak D match, TRBD1 (6 bases). In germline, CDR1 is SQVTM, CDR2 ANQGSEA. This CDR3 contains 12 residues. Between the trimmed V and J ends, which lost 6 bases and 4 bases, there was a span of 12 bases. The CDR3 DNA is TGCAGCGTCCCGGGACACTTCTATGGCTACACCTTC. Translation gives CSVPGHFYGYTF.

Note on this clonotype: The missing conserved phenylalanine or tryptophan at the end of this CDR3 makes a read error likely. CDR3 loop: CASSLLRTSGREAYNEQFL. The CDR3 region has the DNA TGTGCCAGCAGTTTACTCCGGACTAGCGGGAGGGAAGCCTACAATGAGCAGTTCTTA. This chain uses TRBV12-3 or TRBV12-4 with TRBJ2-1; 15 bases are shared with TRBD2. The V and J ends lost 2 bases and 2 bases, in that order; junction bases with no gene match: 7. The length of the CDR3 is 19 residues.

As regards this clonotype: This could be a read error, since a much larger clone is one nucleotide away. The chain employs TRBV29-1 and TRBJ1-5; D possibly corresponds to TRBD1 (5 bases). The V gene lost 4 bases and the J gene lost 9 bases, with 13 bases spanning the gap. The CDR3 is 12 residues long. Germline V gene sequence: CDR1 SQVTM, CDR2 ANQGSEA. In DNA form, the CDR3 reads TGCAGCGTTGGGGGGGTGGGGCTGCCCCAGCATTTT. Its translation: CSVGGVGLPQHF. The complete variable domain, with remaining parts taken from reference TRBV29-1 and TRBJ1-5, reads SAVISQKPSRDICQRGTSLTIQCQVDSQVTMMFWYRQQPGQSLTLIATANQGSEATYESGFVIDKFPISRPNLTFSTLTVSNMSPEDSSIYLCSVGGVGLPQHFGDGTRLSIL.

The chain links TRBV10-1 to TRBJ2-1; 10 positions match TRBD2. The germline gives CDR1 WNHNN, CDR2 SYGVQD (reference sequence). The CDR3 sequence is 15 residues long. J was trimmed by 12 bases and V by 2 bases; bases with no gene match: 10. The CDR3 sequence is CASSEGPSGSDGQFF. Here the CDR3 DNA reads TGCGCCAGCAGTGAGGGGCCTAGCGGGAGTGATGGGCAGTTCTTC.

A single count supports this clonotype. J is TRBJ1-2 and V is TRBV6-5, with TRBD1 as a possible D gene (6 bases). The CDR3 covers 13 residues. V was shortened by 7 bases and J by 9 bases, with 18 bases between the two germline ends. Germline V gene lookup returns CDR1 MNHEY and CDR2 SVGAGI. The CDR3 nucleotides are TGTGCCAGCAATTTTCGCGGGGGGGCCAGCTACACCTTC. Its protein is CASNFRGGASYTF.

V and J are TRBV10-3 and TRBJ2-7; 11 nucleotides agree with TRBD2. The CDR3 runs 14 residues. Germline V gene sequence: CDR1 ENHRY, CDR2 SYGVKD. V lost 8 bases to trimming and J lost 5 bases; unmatched junction nucleotides: 8. The CDR3 loop is CAIATSGSINEQYF. The CDR3 coding sequence is TGTGCCATCGCTACTAGCGGGAGTATCAACGAGCAGTACTTC.

At least ten counts were recorded for this clonotype. This chain joins TRBV29-1 and TRBJ2-2; tentatively, D is TRBD1 (5 bases). The CDR3 covers 14 residues. The V gene lost 6 bases and the J gene lost 4 bases, with 15 bases spanning the gap. Germline CDR1 SQVTM, CDR2 ANQGSEA. CDR3 bases: TGCAGCGTAAGACCAAGACAGACCACCGGGGAGCTGTTTTTT. Its translation is CSVRPRQTTGELFF.

A single count supports this clonotype. Being one base from a much bigger clone, this may be a read error. The genes are TRBV6-2 or TRBV6-3 and TRBJ2-7; weak D call: TRBD2 (6 bases). Germline loops: CDR1 MNHEY, CDR2 SVGEGT. V lost 11 bases to trimming and J lost 3 bases, with 20 bases between them. This CDR3 has 14 amino acids. The CDR3 spells CAGHRGLEFYEQYF. CDR3 nucleotide sequence: TGTGCCGGCCACCGGGGACTCGAGTTCTACGAGCAGTACTTC.

This clonotype was detected a few times. The CDR3 region has the DNA TGTGCCAGCAGCTCGCATTGGGGGCGGAACTACAATGAGCAGTTCTTC. Amino acids: CASSSHWGRNYNEQFF. The chain joins TRBV7-8 to TRBJ2-1, with D perhaps TRBD1 (6 bases). Germline V gene data show CDR1 as SGHVS and CDR2 as FQNEAQ. V gave up 4 bases and J gave up 3 bases, with 16 bases separating them. This CDR3 contains 16 residues. The whole variable domain, filled in from reference TRBV7-8 and TRBJ2-1, reads GAGVSQSPRYKVAKRGQDVALRCDPISGHVSLFWYQQALGQGPEFLTYFQNEAQLDKSGLPSDRFFAERPEGSVSTLKIQRTQQEDSAVYLCASSSHWGRNYNEQFFGPGTRLTVL.

Of note for this clonotype: At one end the junction does not follow the germline gene, possibly because of a read error. The chain is built from TRBV12-3 or TRBV12-4 and TRBJ2-4; 12 bases line up with TRBD2. This CDR3 spans 14 amino acids. The CDR3 DNA sequence: TGTGCCAGCAGTTCGCTAGCGGGGGGGGGGATTCAGTGCTTC. Translating it yields CASSSLAGGGIQCF.

This clonotype showed up just once. The chain couples TRBV6-1 to TRBJ2-6; maybe TRBD1 (7 bases). This CDR3 is 15 amino acids long. Germline CDR1 MNHNS, CDR2 SASEGT. The V end was cut by 7 bases, the J end by 1 base, with 11 bases between. The CDR3 reads CASMAGGSGANVLTF. The CDR3 nucleotides are TGTGCCAGCATGGCAGGGGGGTCTGGGGCCAACGTCCTGACTTTC.

This clonotype was seen a few times. V and J are TRBV5-5 and TRBJ2-7, with no clear D. Deletions cut 0 bases from V and 5 bases from J, with 12 bases between. Germline V gene sequence: CDR1 SGHKS, CDR2 YYEKEE (reference sequence). The CDR3 contains 14 residues. CDR3 sequence (DNA): TGTGCCAGCAGCTTGGCCCCCGGCATCGACGAGCAGTACTTC. As protein: CASSLAPGIDEQYF. The whole variable domain, filled in from reference TRBV5-5 and TRBJ2-7, reads DAGVTQSPTHLIKTRGQQVTLRCSPISGHKSVSWYQQVLGQGPQFIFQYYEKEERGRGNFPDRFSARQFPNYSSELNVNALLLGDSALYLCASSLAPGIDEQYFGPGTRLTVT.